The TCR beta chain under discussion was sequenced for a study of tissue T cells after allogeneic stem cell transplantation (dated by TCRdb to the early 2020s). About the study as a whole: The study profiled TCR beta repertoires in many tissues obtained from research autopsies of patients with and without GVHD, and also in mouse models of GVHD. The human arm was conducted as a prospective observational study, and neither blinding nor randomization was performed.

Receptor libraries were prepared by the immunoSEQ multiplex PCR assay. TCRbeta CDR3 sequencing was done by Adaptive Biotechnologies at survey depth, reporting CDR3 sequences, V/J genes, productive frequency and template counts. Amplification of TCR beta CDR3 regions was performed from genomic DNA rather than from RNA. The paper's data handling went like this. Jensen-Shannon divergence was used to quantify pairwise repertoire overlap between tissues, with a value of 1 indicating complete divergence and a value of 0 indicating identical repertoires. Tissues were clustered by single-linkage agglomerative hierarchical clustering of pairwise JSD values, and the clustering results were displayed as dendrograms. All patient samples were analyzed with GLIPH2 using simulation_depth 1000, kmer_min_depth 3 and cdr3_length_cutoff 8, and only groups containing more than two unique CDR3s were kept. A standardized tissue-overlap score extrapolated Jaccard GLIPH-group overlap across patients to a standard repertoire size of 1000 clones. Associations of diversity with clinical or experimental variables used linear mixed-effect models with tissue fixed effects and individual random effects. The immuneACCESS repertoire file appears here via TCRdb, limited to in-frame rearrangements. These files lack a portion of the clones; in checked studies, under half of the deficit traces to unresolved V genes, and the cause of the others is not known. That table supplies the V and J calls and clone size; D and trimming were determined from the DNA. The sample records roughly 50,000 clones, over 65% of which are singletons. About 0.77% of the sample is taken by the ten largest.

Its CDR3 holds 16 amino acids, cysteine through phenylalanine. The DNA covers only part of the CDR3, 45 bases in frame from base 1. Via the germline V gene, CDR1 is SGHLS and CDR2 HYDKME. Trimming costs V 0 bases and J 0 bases, and their ends lie 10 bases apart. As to this clone: No cognate antigen has been identified for it. For this receptor, the gene names and germline sequences are taken from the mouse. The CDR3 is cut off 1 residue early in the read; its end comes from the germline J gene.

The full study reports these points: Within patients, how anatomically similar tissues were was a major factor shaping TCR repertoire composition, regardless of disease or transplant status. Only a few T cell clones appeared in more than one patient, yet motif-based clustering showed tissue-specific repertoire signatures that were shared between patients. Which tissue TCRs were alloreactive or antigen-specific was not determined in the study, and some of the clones might have been host cells that persisted. In both patients and mice, T cells from blood and spleen picked up only a limited part of the TCR repertoire that was detected in tissues. A small and clinically heterogeneous patient cohort was studied, and sampling depth was acknowledged as a limitation.

This sequence was found in a pool of C57BL/6 mice in good health. The source material was sorted cells pooled from one or two spleens. Here the chain combines TRBV12-2 and TRBJ1-4; no D gene is confidently identified. CDR3 loop: CASSLRENFSNERLFF. Incomplete CDR3 DNA: TGTGCCAGCTCTCTCAGGGAGAATTTTTCCAACGAAAGATTATTT.